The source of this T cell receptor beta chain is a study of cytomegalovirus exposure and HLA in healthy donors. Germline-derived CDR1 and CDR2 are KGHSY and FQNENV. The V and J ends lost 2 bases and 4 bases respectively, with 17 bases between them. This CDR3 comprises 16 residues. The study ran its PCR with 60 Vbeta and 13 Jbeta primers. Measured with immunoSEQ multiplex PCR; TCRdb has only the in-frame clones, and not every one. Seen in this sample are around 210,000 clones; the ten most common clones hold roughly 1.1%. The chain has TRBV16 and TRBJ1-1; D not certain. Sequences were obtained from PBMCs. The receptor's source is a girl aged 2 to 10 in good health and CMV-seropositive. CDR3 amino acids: CASSQTRPGDGTEAFF. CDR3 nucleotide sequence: TGTGCCAGCAGCCAAACGCGACCCGGGGATGGCACTGAAGCTTTCTTT.